The clone carrying this TCR beta chain has only a few counts. The sample belongs to a study of beta chain features in type 1 diabetes. Expressed TCRB transcripts were sequenced because the entire RNA isolate underwent reverse transcription. Here immunoSEQ multiplex PCR was the method, and the copy in TCRdb shows in-frame clones only, minus some. The sample includes 200,000 to 250,000 clones, about 10% seen only once; the top ten take 0.034%. CDR1 is SGHRS and CDR2 is YFSETQ in the germline V gene. Trimming removed 2 bases from V and 1 base from J, with 16 bases in between. The length of the CDR3 is 16 residues.

The sequencing sample was made of naive CD4+ T cells from blood. V usage is TRBV5-1 and J usage is TRBJ2-7, with D maybe TRBD1 (6 bases). The receptor was derived from a woman aged 18-29 years in good health. The CDR3: CASSFQGGASSYEQYF. DNA of the CDR3: TGCGCCAGCAGCTTCCAAGGGGGAGCCAGTTCCTACGAGCAGTACTTC.